This T cell receptor beta chain was sequenced for a study of CD8+ T cells in alopecia areata. Study-wide results and limits: Relative to normal scalp, lesional scalp, especially alopecia totalis/universalis, showed higher clonality.

After isolation, RNA underwent reverse transcription to generate cDNA as the sequencing template. Measured with immunoSEQ multiplex PCR; TCRdb has only the in-frame clones, and not every one. In the table there are roughly 180,000 clones, 63% of which are singletons. As for this clone: Its antigen is unidentified.

Researchers picked out CD4+ and CD8+ T cells from PBMCs by sorting. The CDR3 extends over 15 amino acids. Germline assignment: CDR1 SQVTM and CDR2 ANQGSEA. Trimming pared 6 bases from V and 7 bases from J, leaving 22 bases between. The sample consisted of CD4+ T cells sorted from blood, taken at week 0. V gene TRBV29-1 combines with J gene TRBJ2-1; tentatively, D is TRBD1 or TRBD2 (5 bases each). The receptor's source is a human donor with alopecia areata. The CDR3 spells CSVAEGRARSNEQFF. CDR3 nucleotides: TGCAGCGTGGCCGAGGGCAGGGCGAGAAGTAATGAGCAGTTCTTC.